These T cell receptor beta chains were read from a single sample in a study of T-cell memory formation after mild COVID-19. From the 5' RACE reads, TCRdb called clonotypes with MiXCR, one entry per CDR3 protein. Of over 450,000 distinct CDR3 sequences detected, about a fifth appear once; the ten largest clones hold around 13%. Specimen: PBMCs or a T cell subset sorted from them (not recorded which). The receptors originated from an adult woman who had mild COVID-19 (a few samples of this study predate the infection). Cell type and time point are not known. Both conserved end residues are part of each CDR3.

v_call,j_call,cdr3_aa
TRBV5-1,TRBJ2-1,CASSLAGVNNEQFF
TRBV20-1,TRBJ1-5,CSASQGGASQPQHF
TRBV5-1,TRBJ2-7,CASSSTAASYEQYF
TRBV2,TRBJ1-2,CASSEWVLYGYTF
TRBV5-1,TRBJ2-7,CASSLLPGRGYEQYF
TRBV6-1,TRBJ1-1,CASSDSIEAFF
TRBV29-1,TRBJ1-2,CSVEGRLNYGYTF
TRBV24-1,TRBJ2-2,CATSGGFAGELFF
TRBV9,TRBJ1-5,CASSVGESQPQHF
TRBV6-5,TRBJ2-4,CASSYSGGGRNIQYF
TRBV29-1,TRBJ1-1,CSVYDRGNTEAFF
TRBV2,TRBJ2-3,CASSDRTSTDTQYF
TRBV6-4,TRBJ2-7,CASSAGRKKGSYEQYF
TRBV3-1,TRBJ2-3,CASSHIRAGTDTQYF
TRBV7-9,TRBJ2-7,CASSNSGTVTYEQYF
TRBV7-6,TRBJ2-5,CASSFMTGVVETQYF
TRBV12-3/TRBV12-4,TRBJ1-1,CASSSWVGGPEAFF
TRBV12-3/TRBV12-4,TRBJ1-5,CASSLSGYQPQHF
TRBV4-3,TRBJ1-4,CASSQGLGRNNEKLFF
TRBV7-8,TRBJ2-7,CASSASDSGTGGYEQYF
TRBV11-3,TRBJ2-7,CASSSTRREASSEQYF
TRBV20-1,TRBJ1-2,CSARKGLFGYGYTF
TRBV20-1,TRBJ1-3,CSASLGGGTGNTIYF
TRBV4-1,TRBJ2-7,CASSQEGGQYYEQYF
TRBV2,TRBJ2-1,CASSEVGLVGVNEQFF
TRBV6-5,TRBJ2-7,CASSYRDGYEQYF
TRBV12-5,TRBJ2-1,CASGLATRRAYEQFF
TRBV7-9,TRBJ2-7,CASSVAASSYEQYF
TRBV18,TRBJ2-3,CASSPRRTSGGTDTQYF
TRBV12-3/TRBV12-4,TRBJ2-2,CASSWGQGARTGELFF
TRBV29-1,TRBJ2-1,CSAEGSYNEQFF
TRBV7-9,TRBJ2-3,CASSRLAGTDTQYF
TRBV30,TRBJ2-1,CAWSPMGGPYNEQFF
TRBV12-3/TRBV12-4,TRBJ2-7,CASGSTASYEQYF
TRBV9,TRBJ1-5,CASSSSSGNQPQHF
TRBV6-2/TRBV6-3,TRBJ2-7,CASSYSTSGILIEQYF
TRBV10-3,TRBJ2-1,CAISESWESMDEQFF
TRBV20-1,TRBJ2-7,CSARTVSYEQYF
TRBV27,TRBJ1-6,CASSLSEQLYNSPLHF
TRBV3-1,TRBJ1-2,CASSPRSTGGDGYTF